This T cell receptor beta chain was documented in a study of T cells in Graves' hyperthyroidism and ophthalmopathy. CDR1 is DFQATT and CDR2 is SNEGSKA in the germline V gene (reference sequence). This CDR3 spans 13 amino acids. The V end lost 6 bases, the J end lost 2 bases, and 11 bases lay between the germline ends. From RNA transcripts, TCR beta CDR3 regions were amplified. HTBI primers were employed in a first-round RT-PCR of the TCR CDR3. TCRdb re-derived calls from the multiplex PCR reads in MiXCR, one entry per CDR3 protein. This sample has a few hundred thousand distinct CDR3 sequences; 12% to 15% occur once, and the top ten carry roughly 33%. On this clonotype: Its antigen is currently unknown.

The cohort's ophthalmopathy patients, a group with duration under 3 months, had a Clinical Activity Score of at least 3 and a NOSPECS grade of at least 4. Investigators excluded patients with uncontrolled infection, other autoimmune disease, pregnancy or lactation. Whole-study findings and limits: Stable hyperthyroidism was separated from ophthalmopathy by a model based on 13 V-J features.

Source material: blood. This receptor was obtained from a woman in her 40s with Graves' ophthalmopathy. This chain links TRBV20-1 with TRBJ2-4; D may be TRBD2 (6 bases). The CDR3 region is CSATGGPKNIQYF. CDR3 coding DNA: TGCAGTGCAACCGGGGGTCCCAAAAACATTCAGTACTTC.